This TCR beta chain came from a study of T cells in Graves' hyperthyroidism and ophthalmopathy. Study-wide findings and caveats: Before onset, ophthalmopathy was predicted by the model a median around 6.2 months earlier. Most thyroid-expanded clonotypes above 0.001 were also found in blood.

V shed 3 bases and J shed 0 bases, with 14 bases lying between them. The CDR3 covers 17 residues. The germline V gene encodes CDR1 KGHDR and CDR2 SFDVKD. Researchers amplified the TCR beta CDR3 regions from RNA transcripts. First-round RT-PCR targeting the TCR CDR3 was performed with the HTBI primer set. TCRdb independently ran MiXCR on the multiplex PCR reads; one entry per CDR3 protein. The data hold 500,000 to 750,000 distinct CDR3 sequences, with around 46% observed a single time. This clonotype has a count of ten or more. Its antigen is not identified. Uncontrolled infection, other autoimmune disease, pregnancy and lactation each barred patients from inclusion. The study based diagnoses on clinical symptoms, serum thyroxine and TRAb, thyroid ultrasound and orbital computed tomography.

Input material: peripheral blood or thyroid tissue (not recorded which). The origin of this receptor is a woman aged 18 to 35 with Graves' hyperthyroidism. The gene calls are TRBV24-1 and TRBJ1-5, with unresolved D. The CDR3 nucleotides are TGTGCCACCAGTGATGGAGAGGAAGAGTATAGCAATCAGCCCCAGCATTTT. It translates to CATSDGEEEYSNQPQHF.